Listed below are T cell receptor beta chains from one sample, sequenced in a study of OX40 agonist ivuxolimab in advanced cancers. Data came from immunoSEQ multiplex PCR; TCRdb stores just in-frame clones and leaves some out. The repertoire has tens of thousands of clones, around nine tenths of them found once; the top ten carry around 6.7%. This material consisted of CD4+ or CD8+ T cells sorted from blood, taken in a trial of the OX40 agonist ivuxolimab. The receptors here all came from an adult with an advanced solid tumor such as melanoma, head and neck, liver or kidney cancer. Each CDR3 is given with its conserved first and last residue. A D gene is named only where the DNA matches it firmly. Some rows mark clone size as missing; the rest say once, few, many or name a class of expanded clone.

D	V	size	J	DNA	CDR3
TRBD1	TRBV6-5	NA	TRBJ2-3	TGTGCCGTCGGACAGGGCAGCACAGATACGCAGTATTTT	CAVGQGSTDTQYF
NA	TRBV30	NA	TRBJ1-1	TGTGCCTGGAGTGGGAGGCTTGTGTGGTCTATGAACACTGAAGCTTTCTTT	CAWSGRLVWSMNTEAFF
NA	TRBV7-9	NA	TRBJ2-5	TGTGCCAGCAGCCGACACCCTCAAGAGACCCAGTACTTC	CASSRHPQETQYF
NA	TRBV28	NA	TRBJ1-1	TGTGCCAGCAGTTTTAGGGTATCGTGGACTGAAGCTTTCTTT	CASSFRVSWTEAFF
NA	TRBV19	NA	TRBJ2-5	TGTGCCAGTAGTCTACGCGTTCTAAAGGATGAGACCCAGTACTTC	CASSLRVLKDETQYF
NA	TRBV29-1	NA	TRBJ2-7	TGCAGCGTTGAAGCAACCGGAGGGGGGGCCTACGAGCAGTACTTC	CSVEATGGGAYEQYF
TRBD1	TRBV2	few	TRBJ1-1	TGTGCCAGCAGAGACAGGGGGCTTACAACTGAAGCTTTCTTT	CASRDRGLTTEAFF
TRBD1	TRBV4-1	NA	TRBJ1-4	TGCGCCAGCAGCCAAGGGACAGGGAATGAAAAACTGTTTTTT	CASSQGTGNEKLFF
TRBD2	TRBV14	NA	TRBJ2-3	TGTGCCAGCAGCCAAGATAGTGACGGGGGGGCTGATACGCAGTATTTT	CASSQDSDGGADTQYF
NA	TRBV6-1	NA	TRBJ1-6	TGTGCCAGCAGTGAAGAGGAGAAAGGGAATTCACCCCTCCACTTT	CASSEEEKGNSPLHF
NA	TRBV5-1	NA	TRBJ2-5	TGCGCCAGCAGTGAATGGGGGCACGAGACCCAGTACTTC	CASSEWGHETQYF
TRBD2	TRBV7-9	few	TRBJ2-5	TGTGCCAGCAGCTCCATAGCGGGGGGACAAGAGACCCAGTACTTC	CASSSIAGGQETQYF
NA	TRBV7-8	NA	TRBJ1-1	TGTGCCAGCAGCTTAGCGCAGAACACTGAAGCTTTCTTT	CASSLAQNTEAFF
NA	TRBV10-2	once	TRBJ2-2	TGCGCCAGCATAGCCACGGGCACCGGGGAGCTGTTTTTT	CASIATGTGELFF
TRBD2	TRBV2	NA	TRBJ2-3	TGTGCCAGCGGTCGAGTGTTCACTAGCGGGGGGAATACGCAGTATTTT	CASGRVFTSGGNTQYF
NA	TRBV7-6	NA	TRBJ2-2	TGTGCCAGCAGCTCCCTCATCGGGGAGCTGTTTTTT	CASSSLIGELFF
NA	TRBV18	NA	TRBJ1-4	TGTGCCAGCTCACCCGACAGGAGTGCAACTAATGAAAAACTGTTTTTT	CASSPDRSATNEKLFF
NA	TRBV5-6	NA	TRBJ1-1	TGTGCCAGCAGCTTGACTGGGGTTAACACTGAAGCTTTCTTT	CASSLTGVNTEAFF
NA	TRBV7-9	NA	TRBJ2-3	TGTGCCAGCAGCTCGACTTCCGGGCCGGAGAGGGATACGCAGTATTTT	CASSSTSGPERDTQYF
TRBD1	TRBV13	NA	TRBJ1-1	TGTGCCAGCAGCTTCCGACAGGGGGATACTGAAGCTTTCTTT	CASSFRQGDTEAFF
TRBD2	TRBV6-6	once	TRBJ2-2	TGTGCCAGCAGTTACCCCTTCCGGGGGGGCACCGGGGAGCTGTTTTTT	CASSYPFRGGTGELFF
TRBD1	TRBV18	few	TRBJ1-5	TGTGCCAGCTCACCAGTGACAGGGAGACAGCCCCAGCATTTT	CASSPVTGRQPQHF
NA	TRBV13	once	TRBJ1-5	TGTGCCAGCAGCTTAGGATGGGGTCAGCCCCAGCATTTT	CASSLGWGQPQHF
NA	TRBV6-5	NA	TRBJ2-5	TGTGCCAGCAGTTACTCGGACAGCCAAGAGACCCAGTACTTC	CASSYSDSQETQYF
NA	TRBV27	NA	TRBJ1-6	TGTGCCAGCAGTTTACCGACAGGTGGTTCACCCCTCCACTTT	CASSLPTGGSPLHF
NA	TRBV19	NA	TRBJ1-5	TGTGCCAGTAGCTGGAGCCGGGACACAAATCAGCCCCAGCATTTT	CASSWSRDTNQPQHF
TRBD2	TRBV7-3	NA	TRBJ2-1	TGTGCCAGCAGCTTGCTAGCGGGGGACCCTTCGGAGCAGTTCTTC	CASSLLAGDPSEQFF
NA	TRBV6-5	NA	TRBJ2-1	TGTGCCAGCAGTTACTCGATCGCAATCAATGAGCAGTTCTTC	CASSYSIAINEQFF
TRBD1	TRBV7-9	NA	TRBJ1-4	TGTGCCAGCAGCCTGAGACAGGGCCGTAGTGAAAAACTGTTTTTT	CASSLRQGRSEKLFF
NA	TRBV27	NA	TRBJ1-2	TGTGCCAGCAGTTCGGGACCCTATGGCTACACCTTC	CASSSGPYGYTF
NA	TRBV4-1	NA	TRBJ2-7	TGCGCCAGCAGCCAAATCGGGACGGACTCCTACGAGCAGTACTTC	CASSQIGTDSYEQYF
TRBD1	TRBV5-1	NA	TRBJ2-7	TGCGCCAGCAGCTTGGCCCCAGGGGGCGAGCAGTACTTC	CASSLAPGGEQYF
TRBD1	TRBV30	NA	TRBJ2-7	TGTGCCTGGAGCCCGGGACAGGGGCCCTACGAGCAGTACTTC	CAWSPGQGPYEQYF
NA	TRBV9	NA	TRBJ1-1	TGTGCCAGCAGCCGGGTAGAGGGCTTGACTGAAGCTTTCTTT	CASSRVEGLTEAFF
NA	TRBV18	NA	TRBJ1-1	TGTGCCAGCTCACCACAACGGGGCAACACTGAAGCTTTCTTT	CASSPQRGNTEAFF
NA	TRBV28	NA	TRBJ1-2	TGTGCCAGCAGTTTACGAAGCTCTAACTATGGCTACACCTTC	CASSLRSSNYGYTF
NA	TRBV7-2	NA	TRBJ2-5	TGTGCCAGCAGGGGGACCGATGAGGAGACCCAGTACTTC	CASRGTDEETQYF
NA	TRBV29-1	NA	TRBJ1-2	TGCAGCGTTGAACGCGACTATGGCTACACCTTC	CSVERDYGYTF
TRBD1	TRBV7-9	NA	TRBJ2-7	TGTGCCAGCAGCTTAGGGGACAGGGGGTACGAGCAGTACTTC	CASSLGDRGYEQYF
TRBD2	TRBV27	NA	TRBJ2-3	TGTGCCAGCAGTTTGACTAGCGGGGGAGTCACAGATACGCAGTATTTT	CASSLTSGGVTDTQYF
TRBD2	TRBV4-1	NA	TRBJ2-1	TGCGCCAGCAGCCAAGCGTTAGCGGGGGGTGACAATGAGCAGTTCTTC	CASSQALAGGDNEQFF
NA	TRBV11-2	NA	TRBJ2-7	TGTGCCAGCAGCTCCAATTCAGGGACGGGGGAGCAGTACTTC	CASSSNSGTGEQYF
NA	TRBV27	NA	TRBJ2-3	TGTGCCAGCAGTGGTCCGGGGTTTCCCACAGATACGCAGTATTTT	CASSGPGFPTDTQYF
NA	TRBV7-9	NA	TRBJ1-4	TGTGCCAGCAGCTTTTTTTCCCCTAGGGGGATCGGAGAAAAACTGTTTTTT	CASSFFSPRGIGEKLFF
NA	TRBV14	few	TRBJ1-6	TGTGCCAGCAGCCAAGATTTCGGGTACTCACCCCTCCACTTT	CASSQDFGYSPLHF
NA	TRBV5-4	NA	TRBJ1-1	TGTGCCAGCAGCTTTGGATGGAGCACTGAAGCTTTCTTT	CASSFGWSTEAFF
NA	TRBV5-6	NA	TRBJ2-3	TGTGCCAGCAGCTTGTTAAAAATAGCGGAACCAGATACGCAGTATTTT	CASSLLKIAEPDTQYF
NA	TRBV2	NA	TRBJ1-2	TGTGCCAGCAGTGTATGGGCAGGGACGTATGGCTACACCTTC	CASSVWAGTYGYTF
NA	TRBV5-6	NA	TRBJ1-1	TGTGCCAGCAGTTCGGACAGCATGGGGACTGAAGCTTTCTTT	CASSSDSMGTEAFF
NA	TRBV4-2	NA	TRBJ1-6	TGTGCCAGCAGCCAAGTAAGTGACACGGAAAATTCACCCCTCCACTTT	CASSQVSDTENSPLHF
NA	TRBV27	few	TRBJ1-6	TGTGCCAGCAGACTTATGAATTCACCCCTCCACTTT	CASRLMNSPLHF
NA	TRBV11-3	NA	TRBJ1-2	TGTGCCAGCAGCTTTGTGGGTGGCTACACCTTC	CASSFVGGYTF
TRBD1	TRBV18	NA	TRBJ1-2	TGTGCCAGCTCACCACCAGGGGGCGATAACTATGGCTACACCTTC	CASSPPGGDNYGYTF
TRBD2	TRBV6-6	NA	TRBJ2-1	TGTGCCAGCAGTTGGGGACTAGCGGATTACAATGAGCAGTTCTTC	CASSWGLADYNEQFF
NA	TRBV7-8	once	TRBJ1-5	TGTGCCAGCAGCCGGGCACAGGGCAATCAGCCCCAGCATTTT	CASSRAQGNQPQHF
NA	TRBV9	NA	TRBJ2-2	TGTGCCAGCAGCAGGGCAGCCGGGGAGCTGTTTTTT	CASSRAAGELFF
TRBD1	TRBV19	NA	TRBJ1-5	TGTGCCAGTAGTATCCCCTGGGACAGGGGTAAAGGCAATCAGCCCCAGCATTTT	CASSIPWDRGKGNQPQHF
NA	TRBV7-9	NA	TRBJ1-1	TGTGCCAGCCGCACGGGGGGGCTGAACACTGAAGCTTTCTTT	CASRTGGLNTEAFF
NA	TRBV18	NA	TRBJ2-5	TGTGCCAGCTCACCGATTGTCCTAGATCCCACAGAGACCCAGTACTTC	CASSPIVLDPTETQYF